This T cell receptor (beta chain) was found in a study of Ad26.COV2.S vaccination and SARS-CoV-2 variants. Study details: The trial was COV1001 and the donor's arm was Ad26.COV2.S. Ad26.COV2.S, an intramuscular injection, was given once or twice 56 days apart.

Here immunoSEQ multiplex PCR was the method, and the copy in TCRdb shows in-frame clones only, minus some. The repertoire holds fewer than 800,000 clones, with around 90% as singletons. CDR3 size: 11 residues. The V end lost 7 bases, the J end lost 7 bases, and 5 bases lay between the germline ends. The treatment was: 15 to 20 received Ad26.COV2.S at low or high dose, single or two shots; several received placebo; per-sample allocation not given. Specimen acquisition occurred on day 63 following the initial vaccine or placebo injection. In Boston, an adult donor aged 18-55 years took part. This clone showed up just a few times.

The sequence was collected from a person aged 18-65 years who received the Ad26.COV2.S COVID-19 vaccine or a placebo. The gene calls are TRBV12-3 or TRBV12-4 and TRBJ1-6; TRBD1 is a possible D gene (5 bases). The material was peripheral blood, obtained in a trial of Ad26.COV2.S vaccine versus placebo. The CDR3 DNA follows: TGTGCCAGCAAGGGGAATTCACCCCTCCACTTT. Its translation: CASKGNSPLHF.